The 21 T cell receptor beta chains below come from one sample, sequenced in a study of T-cell reconstitution after alpha-beta-depleted transplantation in children. The TCRbeta library was prepared with unique molecular identifiers. One entry per CDR3 protein results from TCRdb running MiXCR on the PCR reads. Of fewer than 1 million distinct CDR3 sequences listed, roughly 15% are singletons. This sample comprised PBMCs, mostly from graft donor cells, obtained 360 days after TCRalphabeta/CD19-depleted stem cell transplant. Receptors originate from a male patient younger than 18 who had a stem cell transplant for acute lymphoblastic leukemia, so the T cells may come from the graft donor.

In its sample, this clonotype was seen a few times. This chain connects TRBV15 to TRBJ2-2; 7 nucleotides match TRBD1. Trimming removed 5 bases from V and 1 base from J; junction bases left unmatched: 4. The germline gives CDR1 LNHNV, CDR2 YYDKDF (reference sequence). This CDR3 region has 15 residues. In DNA form, the CDR3 reads TGTGCCACCAGCCGACAGGGAAGGAACACCGGGGAGCTGTTTTTT. Amino acid sequence: CATSRQGRNTGELFF.

This clonotype showed up just once. The chain joins TRBV7-3 to TRBJ2-1; 8 nucleotides agree with TRBD1. V shed 5 bases, J shed 7 bases, and the junction held 10 bases outside the gene matches. CDR1 is SGHTA and CDR2 is FQGTGA in the germline V gene. The CDR3 length is 15 residues. The chain's CDR3 is CASSLTWTGKNEQFF. CDR3 DNA sequence: TGTGCCAGCAGCCTGACGTGGACAGGGAAGAATGAGCAGTTCTTC.

The genes are TRBV5-1 and TRBJ2-7; TRBD2 aligns across 10 bases. Per the germline V gene, CDR1 is SGHRS and CDR2 is YFSETQ. The CDR3 has 14 amino acids. V lost 1 base and J lost 7; bases outside the gene matches: 5. CDR3 region: CASSLSVLAGEQYF. The CDR3 DNA reads TGCGCCAGCAGCTTGTCGGTACTAGCGGGAGAGCAGTACTTC.

This clonotype was found many times. The chain links TRBV29-1 to TRBJ2-4; tentative D call: TRBD2 (6 bases). Per germline, CDR1 SQVTM and CDR2 ANQGSEA. The V end lost 6 bases, the J end lost 8 bases, and 14 bases lay between the germline ends. The CDR3 contains 12 residues. The CDR3 bases are TGCAGCGTCTGGGCATGGGGGGACATTCAGTACTTC. It specifies CSVWAWGDIQYF.

This clonotype was found a few times. This chain uses TRBV4-1 with TRBJ2-5; D call uncertain. This CDR3 is built from 14 residues. Trimming took off 0 bases at V and 7 bases at J, with 12 bases between the two ends. CDR1 and CDR2 from the germline V gene are MGHRA and YSYEKL. The CDR3 sequence: CASSQELDPGTQYF. CDR3 nucleotides: TGCGCCAGCAGCCAAGAGTTGGACCCAGGGACCCAGTACTTC.

CDR3 residues: CASSYSGGLDTQYF. The CDR3 nucleotides are TGTGCCAGCAGTTACTCGGGTGGGTTAGATACGCAGTATTTT. The chain couples TRBV6-5 to TRBJ2-3, with D unresolved. In germline, CDR1 is MNHEY, CDR2 SVGAGI. The CDR3 totals 14 residues. V was shortened by 0 bases and J by 5 bases, with 9 bases between the two germline ends.

This clonotype came up a few times. This chain uses TRBV27 with TRBJ2-4; 9 nucleotides align to TRBD1. After removal of 4 bases from V and 3 bases from J, the junction contained 7 bases not matched to a gene. Germline assignment: CDR1 MNHEY and CDR2 SMNVEV (reference sequence). The CDR3 covers 16 residues. The CDR3 protein is CASSSPDRGDKNIQYF. CDR3 coding DNA: TGTGCCAGCAGTTCCCCTGACAGGGGGGACAAAAACATTCAGTACTTC.

V is TRBV7-9 and J is TRBJ2-1, with TRBD2 matching 9 bases. Losses at the gene ends were 3 bases for V and 7 bases for J; bases not matched to a gene: 4. CDR3 length: 14 amino acids. Germline CDR1 is SEHNR and CDR2 is FQNEAQ (reference sequence). The CDR3 is CASSFMREGNEQFF. CDR3 coding DNA: TGTGCCAGCAGCTTCATGCGGGAGGGGAATGAGCAGTTCTTC. The full variable domain, in which reference TRBV7-9 and TRBJ2-1 provide the parts outside the CDR3, is DTGVSQNPRHKITKRGQNVTFRCDPISEHNRLYWYRQTLGQGPEFLTYFQNEAQLEKSRLLSDRFSAERPKGSFSTLEIQRTEQGDSAMYLCASSFMREGNEQFFGPGTRLTVL.

CDR3 in DNA: TGTGCCAGCAGCAGGGCTAGCGGGAGCTTGTACGAGCAGTACTTC. This encodes CASSRASGSLYEQYF. The J gene is TRBJ2-7, the V gene TRBV7-3, with 10 bases fitting TRBD2. Germline V gene lookup returns CDR1 SGHTA and CDR2 FQGTGA. The CDR3 length is 15 residues. J lost 4 bases, V lost 5 bases, and 8 bases had no gene match.

This clonotype was seen at least ten times. The gene calls are TRBV7-9 and TRBJ1-1, with D uncertain. V was pared by 3 bases and J by 2 bases, with 16 bases between. The germline V gene has CDR1 SEHNR and CDR2 FQNEAQ (reference sequence). The CDR3 has 16 residues. The chain's CDR3 is CASSFPVGSGNTEAFF. CDR3 bases: TGTGCCAGCAGCTTCCCCGTTGGCTCGGGTAACACTGAAGCTTTCTTT.

There are a few counts of this clonotype. This chain links TRBV27 with TRBJ2-1; 7 bases agree with TRBD2. This CDR3 region has 15 residues. CDR1 MNHEY and CDR2 SMNVEV come from the germline V gene (reference sequence). V shed 2 bases and J 4 bases; nucleotides not matched to a gene: 5. The CDR3 sequence: CASSLGWEGYNEQFF. The CDR3 region has the DNA TGTGCCAGCAGTTTAGGGTGGGAGGGATACAATGAGCAGTTCTTC.

This clonotype came up a few times. This rearrangement joins TRBV5-1 to TRBJ2-3; 10 bases agree with TRBD1. The CDR3 consists of 14 residues. Looked up from germline, CDR1 is SGHRS and CDR2 is YFSETQ. Unmatched junction bases numbered 5, after V lost 4 bases and J lost 6 bases. CDR3 DNA sequence: TGCGCCAGCAGCCAGGACAGGGGGTCGGATACGCAGTATTTT. Its protein is CASSQDRGSDTQYF.

The chain joins TRBV7-3 to TRBJ2-1, with 7 bases fitting TRBD2. The ends lost 0 bases at V and 12 bases at J; junction bases unmatched: 5. Germline values: CDR1 SGHTA, CDR2 FQGTGA. The CDR3 extends over 13 amino acids. Here the CDR3 reads CASSLTGRERQFF. DNA of the CDR3: TGTGCCAGCAGCTTAACCGGGCGGGAGAGGCAGTTCTTC.

A few counts support this clonotype. The chain uses TRBV5-1 and TRBJ2-1; 7 bases fit TRBD2. V lost 3 bases to trimming and J lost 6 bases; unmatched junction nucleotides: 3. The CDR3 is 13 amino acids. Germline V gives CDR1 SGHRS, CDR2 YFSETQ. CDR3 in amino acids: CASSWGGGNEQFF. DNA for the CDR3: TGCGCCAGCAGCTGGGGCGGGGGCAATGAGCAGTTCTTC.

The V call is TRBV20-1, the J call TRBJ2-7; 8 bases fit TRBD2. This CDR3 contains 16 residues. Trimming cost V 3 bases and J 2 bases; bases outside gene matches: 12. Germline assignment: CDR1 DFQATT and CDR2 SNEGSKA (reference sequence). CDR3 loop: CSARGPSGSVTYEQYF. The CDR3 DNA reads TGCAGTGCTAGGGGCCCAAGCGGGAGCGTAACCTACGAGCAGTACTTC.

This clonotype came up many times. The chain recombines TRBV29-1 with TRBJ2-3; possibly TRBD2 for D (5 bases). This CDR3 contains 12 residues. V dropped 4 bases and J dropped 4 bases, with 9 bases sitting between them. The germline CDR1 and CDR2 sequences are SQVTM and ANQGSEA. The CDR3 DNA is TGCAGCGTTGTAGGACTGGCAGATACGCAGTATTTT. It is translated as CSVVGLADTQYF.

This chain connects TRBV7-3 to TRBJ2-5, with D unclear. Germline V gives CDR1 SGHTA, CDR2 FQGTGA. Trimming shortened V by 5 bases and J by 1 base, and 14 bases separated the two germline ends. The CDR3 is made up of 15 amino acids. Here the CDR3 reads CASSPSSVAQETQYF. CDR3 nucleotides: TGTGCCAGCAGCCCTTCCTCCGTGGCCCAAGAGACCCAGTACTTC.

The chain links TRBV12-3 or TRBV12-4 to TRBJ2-1, with a weak D call TRBD1 (5 bases). V lost 1 base and J 6 bases, leaving 10 bases between the germline ends. The CDR3 length is 14 residues. CDR3 DNA: TGTGCCAGCAGTTTAGGCTCAGGGTCCAATGAGCAGTTCTTC. Protein sequence: CASSLGSGSNEQFF.

This clonotype was seen ten or more times. The chain combines TRBV29-1 with TRBJ2-2; TRBD1 matches 9 bases. In germline, CDR1 is SQVTM, CDR2 ANQGSEA. Trimming took 2 bases from V and 4 from J; bases not matched to a gene: 5. The CDR3 runs 15 residues. The CDR3 nucleotides are TGCAGCGTTGAATCCGGGACAGGGTCCACCGGGGAGCTGTTTTTT. As protein: CSVESGTGSTGELFF.

At least ten counts were recorded for this clonotype. The chain uses TRBV15 and TRBJ2-1, with D possibly matching TRBD2 (6 bases). Germline assignment: CDR1 LNHNV and CDR2 YYDKDF (reference sequence). Deletions cut 0 bases from V and 12 bases from J, with 12 bases between. There are 13 residues in the CDR3. CDR3 residues: CATSRDDLGRQFF. DNA for the CDR3: TGTGCCACCAGCAGAGATGATCTCGGGAGGCAGTTCTTC.

This clonotype has at least ten counts. V gene TRBV29-1 combines with J gene TRBJ2-5; tentatively, D is TRBD1 (6 bases). Germline V gene lookup returns CDR1 SQVTM and CDR2 ANQGSEA. This CDR3 is built from 12 residues. Trimming cost V 7 bases and J 6 bases, with 15 bases left between them. Here the CDR3 DNA reads TGCAGCGCTTTGACAGGCGCCAAGACCCAGTACTTC. It codes for CSALTGAKTQYF.